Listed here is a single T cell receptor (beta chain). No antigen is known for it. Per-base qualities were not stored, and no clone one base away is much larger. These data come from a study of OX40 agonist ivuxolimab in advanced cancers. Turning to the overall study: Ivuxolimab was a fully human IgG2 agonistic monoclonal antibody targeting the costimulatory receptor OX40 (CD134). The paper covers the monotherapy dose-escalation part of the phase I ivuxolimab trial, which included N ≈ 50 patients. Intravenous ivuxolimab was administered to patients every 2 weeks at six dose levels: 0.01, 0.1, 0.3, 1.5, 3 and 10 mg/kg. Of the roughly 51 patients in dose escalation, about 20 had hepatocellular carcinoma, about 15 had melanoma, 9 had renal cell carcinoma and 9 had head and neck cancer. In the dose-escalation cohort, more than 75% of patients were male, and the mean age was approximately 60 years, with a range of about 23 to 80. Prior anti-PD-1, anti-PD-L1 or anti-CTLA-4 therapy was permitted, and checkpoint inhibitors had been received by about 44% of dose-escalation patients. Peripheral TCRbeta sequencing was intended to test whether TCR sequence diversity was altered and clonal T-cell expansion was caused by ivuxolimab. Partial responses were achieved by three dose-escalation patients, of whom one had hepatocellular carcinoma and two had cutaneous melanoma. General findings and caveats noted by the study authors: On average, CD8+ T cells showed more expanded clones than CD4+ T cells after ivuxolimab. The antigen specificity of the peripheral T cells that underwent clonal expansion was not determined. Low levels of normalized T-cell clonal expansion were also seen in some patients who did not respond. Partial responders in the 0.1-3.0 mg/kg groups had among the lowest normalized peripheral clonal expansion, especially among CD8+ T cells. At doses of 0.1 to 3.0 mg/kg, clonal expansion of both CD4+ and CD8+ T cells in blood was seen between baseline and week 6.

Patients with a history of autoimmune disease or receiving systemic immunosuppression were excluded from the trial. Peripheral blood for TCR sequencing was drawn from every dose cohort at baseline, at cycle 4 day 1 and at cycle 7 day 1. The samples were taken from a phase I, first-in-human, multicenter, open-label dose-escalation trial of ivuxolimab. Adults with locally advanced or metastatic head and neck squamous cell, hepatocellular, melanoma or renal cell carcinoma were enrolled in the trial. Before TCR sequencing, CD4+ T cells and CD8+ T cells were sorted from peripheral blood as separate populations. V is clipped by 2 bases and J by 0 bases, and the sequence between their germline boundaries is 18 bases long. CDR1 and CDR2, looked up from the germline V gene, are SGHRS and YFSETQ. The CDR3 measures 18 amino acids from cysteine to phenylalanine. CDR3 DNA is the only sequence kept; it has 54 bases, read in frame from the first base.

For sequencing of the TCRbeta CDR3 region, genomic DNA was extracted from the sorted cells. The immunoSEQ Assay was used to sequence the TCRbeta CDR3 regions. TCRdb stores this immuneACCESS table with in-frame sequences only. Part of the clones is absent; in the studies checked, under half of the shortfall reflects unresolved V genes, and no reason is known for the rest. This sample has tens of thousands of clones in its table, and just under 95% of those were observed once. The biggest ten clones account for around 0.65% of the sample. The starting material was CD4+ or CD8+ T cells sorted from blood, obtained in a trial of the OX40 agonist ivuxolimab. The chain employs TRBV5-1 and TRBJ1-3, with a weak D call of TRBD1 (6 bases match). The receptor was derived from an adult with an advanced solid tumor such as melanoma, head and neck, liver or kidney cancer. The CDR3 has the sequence CASSFDGQPHRSGNTIYF. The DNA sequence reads TGCGCCAGCAGCTTCGACGGACAGCCCCACCGCTCTGGAAACACCATATATTTT.